What follows are 17 T cell receptor beta chains derived from one specimen sequenced in a study of tumor and adjacent non-tumor tissue in lung cancer. This sample's RNA came from whole unsorted tissue. The normal lung tissue was taken more than 3 cm from the tumor edge. TCRbeta libraries were built with three rounds of nested PCR, modified from ARM-PCR. TCRdb recomputed calls from the multiplex PCR reads with MiXCR, one row per CDR3 protein. The sample includes around 99,000 distinct CDR3 sequences, roughly three fifths of them seen just once. The sample consisted of distant non-tumor lung tissue. These receptor sequences come from a man between 60 and 70 years old with non-small cell lung cancer.

Worth noting for this clonotype: One end of the junction does not line up with germline, which may come from a read error. The gene calls are TRBV12-3 or TRBV12-4 and TRBJ2-2, with 10 bases lining up with TRBD2. The CDR3 is made up of 15 amino acids. CDR3 in DNA: TGTGCCAGCAGTGTAGCGGGGGGAAACACCTGGGAGCTGTTTTTT. It codes for CASSVAGGNTWELFF.

The chain is built from TRBV28 and TRBJ2-7, with D perhaps TRBD1 (5 bases). The CDR3 length is 13 residues. V shed 6 bases and J shed 2 bases, with 11 bases lying between them. CDR1 and CDR2 (germline): MDHEN, SYDVKM. The CDR3 region has the DNA TGTGCCAGCAGCATCGACAGTCCCTACGAGCAGTACTTC. Protein sequence: CASSIDSPYEQYF. Supplemented by reference TRBV28 and TRBJ2-7, the full variable domain reads DVKVTQSSRYLVKRTGEKVFLECVQDMDHENMFWYRQDPGLGLRLIYFSYDVKMKEKGDIPEGYSVSREKKERFSLILESASTNQTSMYLCASSIDSPYEQYFGPGTRLTVT.

By sample share, this clonotype is medium-sized. The chain couples TRBV11-3 to TRBJ2-7, with a tentative D call TRBD2 (5 bases). CDR1 and CDR2 from the germline V gene are SGHNT and YENEEA. The CDR3 has 14 residues. Trimming took off 5 bases at V and 6 bases at J, with 17 bases between the two ends. CDR3 loop: CASSILIRGGEQYF. DNA for the CDR3: TGTGCCAGCAGCATACTAATTCGGGGTGGCGAGCAGTACTTC.

For this clonotype: Germline and junction disagree at one end, which may indicate a read error. The chain carries TRBV10-2 and TRBJ2-6, with 7 positions matching TRBD2. Per germline, CDR1 WSHSY and CDR2 SAAADI. The CDR3 length is 17 residues. CDR3 amino acids: CASSGAGRTSGANVLTF. The CDR3 nucleotides are TGCGCCAGCAGTGGAGCCGGGAGGACCTCTGGGGCCAACGTCCTTACTTTC.

This clonotype was detected ten times or more. The V gene is TRBV4-2, the J gene TRBJ2-1, with 10 nucleotides matching TRBD2. This CDR3 is 14 amino acids long. Germline V lookup: CDR1 LGHNA, CDR2 YNFKEQ. J lost 6 bases, V lost 8 bases, and 7 bases had no gene match. As DNA, the CDR3 is TGTGCCAGCTCTACTAGCGGGATTCCCAATGAGCAGTTCTTC. Translated: CASSTSGIPNEQFF.

The chain couples TRBV21-1 to TRBJ2-1; no DNA check was done on the table's D call, TRBD1. TRBV21-1 is reported as a pseudogene. The CDR3 has 17 residues. The CDR3 DNA follows: TGTGCCAGCAGCAAAGGCCAGGGGGATTTGTCCTACAATGAGCAGTTCTTC. It specifies CASSKGQGDLSYNEQFF.

The chain is built from TRBV4-1 and TRBJ1-1, with 8 bases lining up with TRBD1. This CDR3 has 15 amino acids. The V gene end was trimmed by 3 bases and the J gene end by 3 bases; junction bases not matched to a gene: 6. Germline values: CDR1 MGHRA, CDR2 YSYEKL. The CDR3 DNA follows: TGCGCCAGCAGCCAGAACAGGGGGGGTCACACTGAAGCTTTCTTT. Protein product: CASSQNRGGHTEAFF.

This clonotype showed up many times. This chain uses TRBV4-1 with TRBJ2-2, with a possible D match to TRBD2 (6 bases). The CDR3 covers 16 residues. Germline lookup yields CDR1 MGHRA and CDR2 YSYEKL. With 1 base removed from V and 4 bases from J, the gap between germline ends came to 13 bases. CDR3 sequence (DNA): TGCGCCAGCAGCCAAGGGAGGGGTTCGGGCACCGGGGAGCTGTTTTTT. This codes for CASSQGRGSGTGELFF.

The chain joins TRBV20-1 to TRBJ1-4; 9 nucleotides line up with TRBD1. Germline V gives CDR1 DFQATT, CDR2 SNEGSKA (reference sequence). CDR3 size: 15 residues. With 4 bases clipped from V and 7 bases from J, the junction kept 10 bases outside the gene matches. The CDR3, as DNA: TGCAGTGCTACCTCAAACAGGGGGCTTGGTGAAAAACTGTTTTTT. It codes for CSATSNRGLGEKLFF.

On this clonotype itself: A much more abundant neighbour one base away suggests this may be a read error. J is TRBJ2-1 and V is TRBV20-1, with 8 bases that match TRBD2. The ends lost 6 bases at V and 9 bases at J; junction bases unmatched: 10. Looked up from germline, CDR1 is DFQATT and CDR2 is SNEGSKA (reference sequence). The CDR3 loop spans 13 amino acids. CDR3 sequence (DNA): TGCAGTGCGCAGCAGATTAGCGGGGCTGAGCAGTTCTTC. Amino acid sequence: CSAQQISGAEQFF.

This clonotype was detected many times. The gene calls are TRBV4-3 and TRBJ2-4; 11 bases map to TRBD2. This CDR3 spans 17 amino acids. Germline lookup yields CDR1 LGHNA and CDR2 YSLEER. Losses at the gene ends were 3 bases for V and 0 bases for J; bases not matched to a gene: 4. CDR3 sequence reads: CASSQGTSGLAKNIQYF. The CDR3 DNA reads as TGCGCCAGCAGCCAGGGGACTAGCGGTCTAGCCAAAAACATTCAGTACTTC.

V gene TRBV11-2 combines with J gene TRBJ1-2; possible D gene TRBD1, 5 bases. CDR1 and CDR2 from the germline V gene are SGHAT and FQNNGV. The CDR3 is made up of 14 amino acids. CDR3 sequence: CDSSPSAGVGGYTF. The CDR3, as DNA: TGTGACAGTAGCCCAAGTGCGGGGGTCGGTGGCTACACCTTC.

For this clonotype: A much more abundant neighbour one base away suggests this may be a read error. This rearrangement joins TRBV7-8 to TRBJ1-4, with TRBD1 identical over 8 bases. The CDR3 runs 18 residues. CDR1 SGHVS and CDR2 FQNEAQ come from the germline V gene. This CDR3 reads CASSLDRQGLGRQEKVFF. CDR3 DNA sequence: TGTGCCAGCAGCTTGGACCGACAGGGGTTGGGTCGTCAGGAAAAAGTGTTTTTT.

The chain links TRBV21-1 to TRBJ2-1; the table's TRBD2 call for D was not verified on the DNA. TRBV21-1 is classified as a pseudogene. This CDR3 has 21 amino acids. The CDR3 spells CASSKEATNGRALGSENEQFF. In DNA, the CDR3 is TGTGCCAGCAGCAAAGAAGCGACTAACGGGAGGGCCCTCGGGAGTGAAAATGAGCAGTTCTTC.

This clonotype turned up a few times. A read error may explain this, as a much larger clone is one base away. The chain recombines TRBV5-5 with TRBJ2-4; D might be TRBD1 (6 bases). Germline-derived CDR1 and CDR2 are SGHKS and YYEKEE (reference sequence). The CDR3 totals 14 residues. Deletions cut 3 bases from V and 4 bases from J, with 11 bases between. CDR3 region: CASSWGHQKNIQYF. The DNA of the CDR3 is TGTGCCAGCAGCTGGGGGCACCAGAAAAACATTCAGTACTTC.

To note about this clonotype: The junction shows a germline mismatch at one end, possibly a read error. The chain employs TRBV5-4 and TRBJ2-3, with 8 nucleotides matching TRBD2. The length of the CDR3 is 16 residues. Germline V gene data show CDR1 as SGHNT and CDR2 as YYREEE (reference sequence). The CDR3 is CASNLTGGSSADTQYF. The DNA of the CDR3 is TGTGCCAGCAACTTGACGGGAGGGTCTAGTGCAGATACGCAGTATTTT.

This clonotype occurred once. The V call is TRBV7-9, the J call TRBJ1-3; D not certain. Germline V CDR1 and CDR2: SEHNR, FQNEAQ (reference sequence). V was pared by 7 bases and J by 0 bases, with 19 bases between. The CDR3 runs to 17 residues. The CDR3 reads CASNTNREAISGNTIYF. The CDR3 DNA reads TGTGCCAGCAACACCAACCGGGAGGCCATCTCTGGAAACACCATATATTTT.